This entry lists 8 T cell receptor beta chains sequenced from one sample in a study of T cell responses to AZD1222 COVID-19 vaccine. Generated by immunoSEQ multiplex PCR, the TCRdb table keeps only in-frame clones and is missing some. The sample holds 150,000 to 160,000 clones, about 88% seen once. The sample here was peripheral blood, taken on day 0 of AZD1222 vaccination. These receptors all come from an adult in good health.

This clone appeared once. The chain links TRBV28 to TRBJ2-5; D is ambiguous. The CDR3 spans 12 residues. Trimming left V 6 bases short and J 7 bases short, with 12 bases between. Germline V gives CDR1 MDHEN, CDR2 SYDVKM. CDR3: CASSPLLGTQYF. The CDR3 bases are TGTGCCAGCAGCCCTCTATTAGGGACCCAGTACTTC.

The chain uses TRBV12-3 or TRBV12-4 and TRBJ2-1; possible D gene TRBD1, 6 bases. V lost 5 bases and J lost 8, with 13 bases in between. The CDR3 is 13 amino acids. For the CDR3, the DNA is TGTGCCAGCAGTACACAGGGAATCGATGAGCAGTTCTTC. Translated: CASSTQGIDEQFF.

This chain links TRBV18 with TRBJ1-2; 8 nucleotides agree with TRBD1. After removal of 3 bases from V and 8 bases from J, the junction contained 5 bases not matched to a gene. From germline, CDR1 is KGHSH and CDR2 LQKENI. This CDR3 spans 13 amino acids. The CDR3, as DNA: TGTGCCAGCTCACCGGACAGGGTTGGGGGCTACACCTTC. It yields the protein CASSPDRVGGYTF.

This chain joins TRBV6-6 and TRBJ1-4; D might be TRBD1 (5 bases). Trimming shortened V by 5 bases and J by 0 bases, and 19 bases separated the two germline ends. CDR3 length: 18 amino acids. Per germline, CDR1 MNHNY and CDR2 SVGAGI (reference sequence). CDR3 loop: CASSPPGRQVATNEKLFF. CDR3 in DNA: TGTGCCAGCAGTCCCCCGGGACGCCAAGTGGCAACTAATGAAAAACTGTTTTTT.

The V call is TRBV5-1, the J call TRBJ2-1; TRBD2 matches at 7 bases. The V segment lost 0 bases and the J segment 6 bases; nucleotides outside the gene matches: 3. This CDR3 region has 14 residues. Germline CDR1 and CDR2: SGHRS and YFSETQ. CDR3 in amino acids: CASSLGLALNEQFF. The CDR3 nucleotides are TGCGCCAGCAGCTTGGGACTAGCTCTCAATGAGCAGTTCTTC.

The rearrangement links TRBV10-1 to TRBJ2-2; the D is unclear. Germline V gene lookup returns CDR1 WNHNN and CDR2 SYGVQD (reference sequence). This CDR3 spans 14 amino acids. V was clipped by 4 bases and J by 0 bases, with 6 bases between them. Here the CDR3 reads CASSGGSNTGELFF. As DNA, the CDR3 is TGCGCCAGCAGTGGGGGATCGAACACCGGGGAGCTGTTTTTT.

The chain's CDR3 is CASSLSGAGYYNEQFF. In DNA form, the CDR3 reads TGCGCCAGCAGCTTGTCAGGCGCGGGGTACTACAATGAGCAGTTCTTC. The V gene is TRBV5-1, the J gene TRBJ2-1, with D perhaps matching TRBD2 (6 bases). The germline V gene encodes CDR1 SGHRS and CDR2 YFSETQ. The CDR3 is made up of 16 amino acids. Trimming took 1 base from V and 3 from J, leaving 14 bases between them.

The genes are TRBV7-6 and TRBJ2-7, with 9 bases that match TRBD1. V trimming: 0 bases; J trimming: 4 bases; junction bases outside the gene matches: 4. CDR1 and CDR2 from the germline V gene are SGHVS and FNYEAQ. The CDR3 has 15 residues. CDR3 residues: CASSLAAQGAYEQYF. The CDR3 DNA reads as TGTGCCAGCAGCTTAGCGGCACAGGGGGCTTACGAGCAGTACTTC. Looking up the rest from reference TRBV7-6 and TRBJ2-7 gives the full variable domain: GAGVSQSPRYKVTKRGQDVALRCDPISGHVSLYWYRQALGQGPEFLTYFNYEAQQDKSGLPNDRFSAERPEGSISTLTIQRTEQRDSAMYRCASSLAAQGAYEQYFGPGTRLTVT.